This T cell receptor beta chain comes out of a study of memory CD4+ T cells and cytomegalovirus serostatus. This CDR3 is built from 16 residues. Germline V CDR1 and CDR2: SGHNT, YYREEE (reference sequence). Trimming removed 4 bases at V and 7 bases at J, with 18 bases between. Clones were sequenced by immunoSEQ multiplex PCR, and TCRdb holds only the in-frame ones, with some missing. Among approximately 56,000 clones, 82% were seen once, and the ten largest hold 0.4%. The sort gate was single viable CD3+CD4+CD8-CD45RO+ cells for memory CD4+ T cells. CMV serostatus came from serum IgG against pp150, pp28, p38, p52.

This chain joins TRBV5-4 and TRBJ1-6; D is perhaps TRBD1 (6 bases). The receptor's source is an adult in good health and CMV-seronegative. Sequencing was carried out using memory CD4+ T cells from blood. CDR3 region: CASSPGRGQGNSPLHF. As DNA, the CDR3 is TGTGCCAGCAGCCCGGGGCGGGGGCAAGGAAATTCACCCCTCCACTTT.